These 3 T cell receptor beta chains came from one sample sequenced in a study of shared clonotypes between healthy human individuals. The method was immunoSEQ multiplex PCR; TCRdb's version includes in-frame clones alone and lacks a portion of them. The sample consists of about 2.3 million clones, approximately 93% of them appearing once. The sequenced material came from naive CD4+ T cells from PBMCs. Subset given: CD45RA+ positively selected. All receptors derive from a man aged 18 to 29 in good health. Some clones in this sample may be carry-over from other donors' samples.

This sequence joins TRBV15 and TRBJ2-1; a weak D match, TRBD1 (6 bases). Germline loops: CDR1 LNHNV, CDR2 YYDKDF (reference sequence). V was pared by 1 base and J by 9 bases, with 16 bases between. This CDR3 is 15 amino acids long. The CDR3 nucleotides read TGTGCCACCAGCAGAGGAGGGACATCCCCGGGTGAGCAGTTCTTC. It specifies CATSRGGTSPGEQFF.

The V gene is TRBV7-9, the J gene TRBJ2-3; D is unresolved. CDR3 length: 12 amino acids. In germline, CDR1 is SEHNR, CDR2 FQNEAQ (reference sequence). Trimming removed 3 bases from V and 6 bases from J, with 7 bases in between. The CDR3 DNA follows: TGTGCCAGCAGCTTCCCTTGGGATACGCAGTATTTT. This translates into CASSFPWDTQYF.

V gene TRBV19 combines with J gene TRBJ1-4, with a possible D match to TRBD1 (5 bases). The CDR3 spans 14 residues. The germline V and J ends were trimmed by 5 bases and 4 bases, with 11 bases remaining between them. Germline-derived CDR1 and CDR2 are LNHDA and SQIVND (reference sequence). CDR3 sequence (DNA): TGTGCCAGTAGTCCGGGACGGGATAATGAAAAACTGTTTTTT. Amino acids: CASSPGRDNEKLFF.